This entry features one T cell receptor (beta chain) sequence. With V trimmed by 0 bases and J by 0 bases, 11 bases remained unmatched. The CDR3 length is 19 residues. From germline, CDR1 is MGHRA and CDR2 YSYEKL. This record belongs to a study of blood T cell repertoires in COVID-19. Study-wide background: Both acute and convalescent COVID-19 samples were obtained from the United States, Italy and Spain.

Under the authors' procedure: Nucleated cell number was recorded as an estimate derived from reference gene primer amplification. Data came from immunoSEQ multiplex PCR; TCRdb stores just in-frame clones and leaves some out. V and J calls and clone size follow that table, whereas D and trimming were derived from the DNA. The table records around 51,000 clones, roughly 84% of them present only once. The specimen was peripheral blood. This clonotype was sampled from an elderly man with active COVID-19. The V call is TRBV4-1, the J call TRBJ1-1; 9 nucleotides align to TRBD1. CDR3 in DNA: TGCGCCAGCAGCCAAGATCGAGACAGGGGGAATATCATGAACACTGAAGCTTTCTTT. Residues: CASSQDRDRGNIMNTEAFF.